This T cell receptor beta chain stems from a study of blood T cells in healthy people across ages. Notes on the study in general: PBMCs went unsorted, and a conclusive naive versus antigen-experienced comparison was therefore prevented. As naive T cell percentage varied, TCR beta diversity correlated strongly with it.

This clonotype has a handful of counts. No antigen is known for it. Sample-barcoded 5' priming and a J-beta primer mix drove a second PCR of about 6 to 11 cycles. Every cDNA molecule carried a tag from a template-switch adaptor bearing 12 random nucleotides. TCRdb independently ran MiXCR on the 5' RACE reads; one entry per CDR3 protein. The sample yields about 1.4 million distinct CDR3 sequences, around 55% seen once. Source material: blood. The sequence came from a man between 18 and 29 years old in good health.

The CDR3 nucleotides read TGCGCCAGCAGCCAAGATTCAGGGCCCAACTATGGCTACACCTTC. This codes for CASSQDSGPNYGYTF. The chain links TRBV4-1 to TRBJ1-2, with D possibly being TRBD1 (5 bases). The CDR3 covers 15 residues. The V and J ends lost 0 bases and 2 bases respectively, with 10 bases between them. Germline assignment: CDR1 MGHRA and CDR2 YSYEKL.